This TCR beta chain emerged from a study of T cell changes during pregnancy in multiple sclerosis. This CDR3 is 20 amino acids long. Germline CDR1 is LGHNA and CDR2 is YSLEER. V was cut by 0 bases and J by 0 bases, with 20 bases left in between. Sequencing used immunoSEQ multiplex PCR; TCRdb keeps in-frame clones, though not all of them. The sample carries about 110,000 clones, about 90% recorded once. The clonotype originates from a female donor in good health, enrolled as a control in a pregnancy study. The sample in question was peripheral blood, obtained in the third trimester of pregnancy. The chain carries TRBV4-3 and TRBJ1-4; D perhaps matches TRBD1 (5 bases). The CDR3 nucleotides read TGCGCCAGCAGCCAAGACGCCCCCGGCGGGGGGGGTGCAACTAATGAAAAACTGTTTTTT. It translates to CASSQDAPGGGGATNEKLFF.